This paragraph reports one T cell receptor beta chain. Antigen unknown. Each donor had 7.5 to 10 milliliters of peripheral blood drawn. The sample comes from a study of blood T cells in healthy people across ages. Study-level points and caveats: Naive T cell percentage and TCR beta diversity correlated strongly.

For the second PCR, which ran for roughly 6 to 12 cycles, a sample-barcoded 5' primer and a J-beta primer mix were used. CDR3-containing paired-end reads numbered at least 2.5 million in each sample. One entry per CDR3 protein results from TCRdb running MiXCR on the 5' RACE reads. The data show hundreds of thousands of distinct CDR3 sequences, more than 40% seen once. The receptor was derived from an older woman in good health. Sequenced input: blood.

The CDR3 DNA is TGTGCCAGCAGAAAAACCGGGGGACACTACGAGCAGTACTTC. It is translated as CASRKTGGHYEQYF. V is TRBV6-1 and J is TRBJ2-7, with D perhaps assigned TRBD1 or TRBD2 (6 bases each). Trimming left V 6 bases short and J 3 bases short, with 15 bases between. The CDR3 totals 14 residues. In germline, CDR1 is MNHNS, CDR2 SASEGT.